This paragraph reports one T cell receptor (beta chain). Germline V gene sequence: CDR1 SGHRS, CDR2 YFSETQ. Unmatched junction bases numbered 19, after V lost 5 bases and J lost 3 bases. The CDR3 is made up of 18 amino acids. Sequenced material consisted of expressed TCRB transcripts (all of the isolated RNA was reverse transcribed). TCRdb's copy holds only in-frame clones and misses some; the assay was immunoSEQ multiplex PCR. The sample lists 200,000 to 300,000 clones; 27% were seen once. This specimen belongs to a study of beta chain features in type 1 diabetes. Sample: central memory CD4+ T cells from blood. This TCR came from a man between 25 and 39 years old in good health. This rearrangement joins TRBV5-1 to TRBJ2-7, with TRBD1 matching 8 bases. The CDR3 loop reads CASSLDEIGQGRVYEQYF. Here the CDR3 DNA reads TGCGCCAGCAGTTTAGACGAAATCGGACAGGGAAGGGTCTACGAGCAGTACTTC.